The entry below describes one T cell receptor beta chain. No antigen is known for it. The sample is drawn from a study of T cell responses to AZD1222 COVID-19 vaccine. The germline V gene encodes CDR1 SGDLS and CDR2 YYNGEE. J gave up 6 bases and V 4 bases, and 4 bases lay outside the gene matches. The CDR3 runs 15 residues. Study results and limitations: Spike as a whole was targeted by vaccine-associated CD4 TCRs, dominant at 160-218 and 743-854. Nearly half of spike-specific TCRs reportedly target unmutated variant regions.

Libraries were prepared by immunoSEQ multiplex PCR; TCRdb keeps only in-frame clonotypes and omits some of them. Of under 250,000 clones detected, 85% to 95% appear once; the ten largest clones hold roughly 0.99%. The sample in question was peripheral blood, obtained on day 0 of MenACWY control vaccination. The source of this sequence is an adult in good health. The chain links TRBV9 to TRBJ2-2; 12 nucleotides match TRBD2. For the CDR3, the DNA is TGTGCCAGCAGCATACTAGCGGGGGGTGCCGGGGAGCTGTTTTTT. The encoded protein is CASSILAGGAGELFF.